This T cell receptor (beta chain) was sequenced for a study of blood T cells in healthy people across ages. For the second PCR, which ran for about 6 to 11 cycles, a sample-barcoded 5' primer and a J-beta primer mix were used. MiXCR was run by TCRdb on the 5' RACE reads, yielding one entry per CDR3 protein. Altogether 800,000 to 1,300,000 distinct CDR3 sequences are present, about 25% being singletons, with the ten largest covering around 0.7%. The CDR3 consists of 18 residues. Trimming removed 3 bases from V and 4 bases from J, with 22 bases in between. In germline, CDR1 is LNHDA, CDR2 SQIVND (reference sequence). This clonotype was recorded a few times. These same data were also listed under a study on T cells of mothers and their children.

The receptor comes from a girl aged 2 to 9 in good health. This chain joins TRBV19 and TRBJ2-1; D remains ambiguous. Sequences were obtained from blood. The CDR3 bases are TGTGCCAGTAGTATTGTTTATCGTCTCGATATGAGATACAATGAGCAGTTCTTC. Amino acid sequence: CASSIVYRLDMRYNEQFF. The full variable domain, rest sourced from reference TRBV19 and TRBJ2-1, is DGGITQSPKYLFRKEGQNVTLSCEQNLNHDAMYWYRQDPGQGLRLIYYSQIVNDFQKGDIAEGYSVSREKKESFPLTVTSAQKNPTAFYLCASSIVYRLDMRYNEQFFGPGTRLTVL.